Below are 20 T cell receptor beta chains sequenced from a single sample in a study of OX40 agonist ivuxolimab in advanced cancers. The library was generated by the immunoSEQ multiplex PCR assay. TCRdb re-hosts the immuneACCESS table, in-frame sequences only. Its copies lack some clones; in the studies checked, an unresolved V gene accounts for under half of them, and the cause for the rest is not known. The sample includes 55,000 to 75,000 clones, with more than 85% observed a single time. The leading ten clones occupy less than 1.1% of the sample. The sequencing here drew on CD4+ or CD8+ T cells sorted from blood, taken in a trial of the OX40 agonist ivuxolimab. The receptors shown here come from an adult with an advanced solid tumor such as melanoma, head and neck, liver or kidney cancer.

In nucleotides, the CDR3 is TGTGCCAGCAGTTACGGCGGGACAGGGAACTATGGCTACACCTTC. Residues: CASSYGGTGNYGYTF. The rearrangement uses TRBV28 and TRBJ1-2, with 9 bases fitting TRBD1. Germline V gene data show CDR1 as MDHEN and CDR2 as SYDVKM. CDR3 size: 15 residues. With V trimmed by 4 bases and J by 2 bases, 5 bases remained unmatched.

The V gene is TRBV27, the J gene TRBJ1-1; the match to TRBD1 covers 8 bases. Germline CDR1 reads MNHEY; CDR2 reads SMNVEV (reference sequence). The V and J ends lost 5 bases and 5 bases, in that order; junction bases with no gene match: 13. This CDR3 is 16 amino acids long. The CDR3 bases are TGTGCCAGCAGTACAAGTCAGGGGGCTCGGGGAACTGAAGCTTTCTTT. Protein product: CASSTSQGARGTEAFF.

The chain couples TRBV19 to TRBJ1-5; no clear D gene. CDR1 is LNHDA, CDR2 SQIVND, per germline (reference sequence). The length of the CDR3 is 13 residues. Trimming removed 5 bases from V and 7 bases from J, with 12 bases in between. The CDR3 DNA reads as TGTGCCAGTAGTGTTGAGATCGGACAGCCCCAGCATTTT. It yields the protein CASSVEIGQPQHF.

The chain employs TRBV6-5 and TRBJ1-2; tentative D call: TRBD1 (6 bases). The V gene lost 4 bases and the J gene lost 5 bases, with 11 bases spanning the gap. This CDR3 contains 13 residues. Germline lookup yields CDR1 MNHEY and CDR2 SVGAGI. The CDR3 protein is CASSSQGLYGYTF. As DNA, the CDR3 is TGTGCCAGCAGTTCTCAGGGGCTATATGGCTACACCTTC.

The chain combines TRBV5-1 with TRBJ2-3; D is unresolved. Germline V gives CDR1 SGHRS, CDR2 YFSETQ. V lost 0 bases, J lost 0 bases, and 5 bases lay in between. This CDR3 has 14 amino acids. The CDR3 protein is CASSLALSTDTQYF. DNA of the CDR3: TGCGCCAGCAGCTTGGCCCTGAGCACAGATACGCAGTATTTT.

CDR3 sequence reads: CASSSYNEQFF. CDR3 nucleotide sequence: TGTGCCAGCAGCAGTTACAATGAGCAGTTCTTC. The rearrangement joins TRBV2 to TRBJ2-1, with no clear D. V lost 6 bases and J lost 4, with 4 bases in between. The CDR3 is 11 residues long. In germline, CDR1 is SNHLY, CDR2 FYNNEI. The entire variable domain, with the rest obtained from reference TRBV2 and TRBJ2-1, is as follows: EPEVTQTPSHQVTQMGQEVILRCVPISNHLYFYWYRQILGQKVEFLVSFYNNEISEKSEIFDDQFSVERPDGSNFTLKIRSTKLEDSAMYFCASSSYNEQFFGPGTRLTVL.

This sequence joins TRBV28 and TRBJ2-1; 8 nucleotides match TRBD2. CDR1 and CDR2 from the germline V gene are MDHEN and SYDVKM. V was pared by 8 bases and J by 0 bases, with 6 bases of the junction left unmatched. The CDR3 consists of 15 residues. The CDR3 protein is CASGAGGDSYNEQFF. DNA of the CDR3: TGTGCCAGCGGCGCCGGGGGGGACTCCTACAATGAGCAGTTCTTC.

The CDR3 nucleotides are TGTGCCAGCAGGTTGTCGAACACCGGGGAGCTGTTTTTT. Its protein is CASRLSNTGELFF. V and J are TRBV28 and TRBJ2-2; D unclear. Per germline, CDR1 MDHEN and CDR2 SYDVKM. CDR3 length: 13 amino acids. With 6 bases removed from V and 0 bases from J, the gap between germline ends came to 5 bases.

The CDR3 DNA reads TGTGCCAGCAGTGAGAATGGGTACGAGCAGTACTTC. Translated: CASSENGYEQYF. The V gene is TRBV6-1, the J gene TRBJ2-7; no firm D call. Trimming removed 3 bases from V and 4 bases from J, with 7 bases in between. CDR3 length equals 12 residues. Germline V lookup: CDR1 MNHNS, CDR2 SASEGT.

The J gene is TRBJ2-5, the V gene TRBV27, with 12 bases lining up with TRBD2. V lost 4 bases and J lost 9; bases outside the gene matches: 15. The CDR3 is 17 amino acids. The germline V gene has CDR1 MNHEY and CDR2 SMNVEV (reference sequence). The CDR3 spells CASSSRVASGREGAQYF. The CDR3 DNA reads as TGTGCCAGCAGTTCTAGGGTTGCTAGCGGGAGGGAAGGGGCCCAGTACTTC.

V usage is TRBV18 and J usage is TRBJ1-1; no reliable D call. Between the trimmed V and J ends, which lost 3 bases and 0 bases, there was a span of 5 bases. The CDR3 contains 13 residues. CDR1 KGHSH and CDR2 LQKENI come from the germline V gene. The CDR3 DNA follows: TGTGCCAGCTCACCCTCAATGAACACTGAAGCTTTCTTT. Translation: CASSPSMNTEAFF.

The chain combines TRBV7-2 with TRBJ2-3; D is unresolved. This CDR3 has 11 amino acids. Trimming shortened V by 5 bases and J by 4 bases, and 4 bases separated the two germline ends. The germline CDR1 and CDR2 sequences are SGHTA and FQGNSA. CDR3 DNA sequence: TGTGCCAGCAGCGCAGCAGATACGCAGTATTTT. Translating it yields CASSAADTQYF.

The chain joins TRBV6-5 to TRBJ2-5; D is possibly TRBD2 (6 bases). The germline V gene has CDR1 MNHEY and CDR2 SVGAGI. With 7 bases removed from V and 6 bases from J, the gap between germline ends came to 15 bases. This CDR3 has 13 amino acids. CDR3 region: CASKQEGGQTQYF. The CDR3 DNA sequence: TGTGCCAGCAAACAGGAGGGTGGGCAGACCCAGTACTTC.

This chain joins TRBV18 and TRBJ2-7, with 7 positions matching TRBD2. The CDR3 loop spans 12 amino acids. The junction had 1 base not matched to a gene; V was cut back by 4 bases and J by 4 bases. Germline V gene data show CDR1 as KGHSH and CDR2 as LQKENI. The CDR3 DNA is TGTGCCAGCTCACGGGGGGGGTACGAGCAGTACTTC. Protein product: CASSRGGYEQYF.

This clone was seen more than once but under ten times. The same CDR3 is also encoded by other DNA sequences in this sample. The chain combines TRBV10-3 with TRBJ1-3; D call uncertain. Trimming stripped 5 bases from V and 2 bases from J, with 4 bases between. The CDR3 sequence is 12 residues long. CDR1 ENHRY and CDR2 SYGVKD come from the germline V gene. DNA of the CDR3: TGTGCCATCAGTTCAACTGGAAACACCATATATTTT. Its translation: CAISSTGNTIYF.

This chain joins TRBV19 and TRBJ1-1; D is ambiguous. Germline V CDR1 and CDR2: LNHDA, SQIVND (reference sequence). V was clipped by 6 bases and J by 4 bases, with 12 bases between them. The CDR3 contains 13 residues. The CDR3 loop reads CASREVWGTEAFF. CDR3 DNA sequence: TGTGCCAGTAGGGAGGTCTGGGGCACTGAAGCTTTCTTT.

The chain is built from TRBV28 and TRBJ2-7, with D possibly TRBD1 on 5 matching bases. From germline, CDR1 is MDHEN and CDR2 SYDVKM. The CDR3 loop spans 11 amino acids. DNA for the CDR3: TGTGCAATCAGGGCCGACTACGAGCAGTACTTC. Its protein product is CAIRADYEQYF. The variable domain in full, completed from reference TRBV28 and TRBJ2-7, reads DVKVTQSSRYLVKRTGEKVFLECVQDMDHENMFWYRQDPGLGLRLIYFSYDVKMKEKGDIPEGYSVSREKKERFSLILESASTNQTSMYLCAIRADYEQYFGPGTRLTVT.

This chain uses TRBV7-7 with TRBJ2-5; D is perhaps TRBD2 (5 bases). The CDR3 has 14 amino acids. V was pared by 4 bases and J by 2 bases, with 11 bases between. Germline assignment: CDR1 SSHAT and CDR2 FNYEAQ (reference sequence). CDR3 sequence reads: CASSSSPGQETQYF. The CDR3 DNA follows: TGTGCCAGCAGCTCATCCCCGGGGCAAGAGACCCAGTACTTC.

The chain couples TRBV6-6 to TRBJ2-2, with D unresolved. This CDR3 comprises 13 residues. Germline CDR1 and CDR2: MNHNY and SVGAGI (reference sequence). V was cut by 0 bases and J by 7 bases, with 6 bases left in between. CDR3 amino acids: CASSYSTSGELFF. CDR3 nucleotide sequence: TGTGCCAGCAGTTACTCCACGAGCGGGGAGCTGTTTTTT.

This clone was observed once. V is TRBV7-2 and J is TRBJ2-2; D may be TRBD1 (5 bases). V lost 2 bases to trimming and J lost 0 bases, with 7 bases between them. CDR1 and CDR2 from the germline V gene are SGHTA and FQGNSA. CDR3 length: 15 amino acids. CDR3 in DNA: TGTGCCAGCAGCTTACAGGGATCGAACACCGGGGAGCTGTTTTTT. It specifies CASSLQGSNTGELFF.